The 24 T cell receptor beta chains in this list originate from one sample, sequenced in a study of blood T cell repertoires in COVID-19. Profiled with immunoSEQ multiplex PCR; TCRdb holds only in-frame clones, not every one. This sample has about 270,000 clones; under 90% occur once, and the top ten carry about 2.9%. Input material: peripheral blood. These receptors came from a woman in her fifties or sixties with active or convalescent COVID-19.

The rearrangement joins TRBV30 to TRBJ1-6; D gene ambiguous. V gave up 7 bases and J gave up 0 bases, with 7 bases separating them. The CDR3 has 13 amino acids. The germline CDR1 and CDR2 sequences are GTSNPN and SVGIG (reference sequence). CDR3: CALSVSYNSPLHF. The CDR3 bases are TGTGCCTTAAGCGTCTCCTATAATTCACCCCTCCACTTT.

CDR3 in amino acids: CATITDTQYF. For the CDR3, the DNA is TGTGCCACCATCACAGATACGCAGTATTTT. This rearrangement joins TRBV2 to TRBJ2-3; D not resolved. Germline V gene lookup returns CDR1 SNHLY and CDR2 FYNNEI. CDR3 length: 10 amino acids. With 10 bases removed from V and 2 bases from J, the gap between germline ends came to 4 bases.

The rearrangement links TRBV7-2 to TRBJ1-1; D remains unclear. V lost 1 base and J lost 1, with 7 bases in between. CDR3 length: 14 residues. The germline V gene encodes CDR1 SGHTA and CDR2 FQGNSA. CDR3 sequence: CASSLGSGNTEAFF. DNA for the CDR3: TGTGCCAGCAGCTTAGGGTCAGGGAACACTGAAGCTTTCTTT.

As to this clone: Additional DNA sequences in this sample encode the identical CDR3. The chain recombines TRBV2 with TRBJ2-5; 12 bases are shared with TRBD2. Germline V CDR1 and CDR2: SNHLY, FYNNEI. The CDR3 runs 15 residues. The V segment lost 7 bases and the J segment 5 bases; nucleotides outside the gene matches: 8. For the CDR3, the DNA is TGTGCCAGCACTCCTAGCGGGGGGGCGGGGGAGACCCAGTACTTC. It specifies CASTPSGGAGETQYF.

The chain recombines TRBV11-2 with TRBJ1-5; D not certain. Germline CDR1 and CDR2: SGHAT and FQNNGV. The CDR3 covers 13 residues. V shed 0 bases and J shed 11 bases, with 11 bases lying between them. The CDR3 reads CASSLEADTAQHF. The CDR3 coding sequence is TGTGCCAGCAGCTTAGAAGCCGATACAGCCCAGCATTTT.

This chain links TRBV18 with TRBJ2-1; 7 positions match TRBD2. Germline CDR1 and CDR2: KGHSH and LQKENI. V lost 0 bases to trimming and J lost 6 bases; unmatched junction nucleotides: 5. The CDR3 runs 15 residues. CDR3 loop: CASSPPFGGSNEQFF. CDR3 in DNA: TGTGCCAGCTCACCACCATTCGGGGGGAGCAATGAGCAGTTCTTC.

The chain uses TRBV5-4 and TRBJ2-7; D unclear. V lost 2 bases to trimming and J lost 6 bases, with 15 bases between them. The germline V gene has CDR1 SGHNT and CDR2 YYREEE (reference sequence). The CDR3 extends over 14 amino acids. The CDR3 DNA sequence: TGTGCCAGCAGCTTTTCGGCAGGCCCCGGCGAGCAGTACTTC. Amino acid sequence: CASSFSAGPGEQYF.

The chain couples TRBV7-2 to TRBJ2-5; TRBD2 agrees at 11 bases. The CDR3 is made up of 17 amino acids. J was trimmed by 7 bases and V by 2 bases; bases with no gene match: 12. CDR1 is SGHTA and CDR2 is FQGNSA in the germline V gene. CDR3 nucleotide sequence: TGTGCCAGCAGCTTATCGGGCCTAGCGGGGGGACAGAGGACCCAGTACTTC. Its translation is CASSLSGLAGGQRTQYF. The variable domain in full, completed from reference TRBV7-2 and TRBJ2-5, reads GAGVSQSPSNKVTEKGKDVELRCDPISGHTALYWYRQSLGQGLEFLIYFQGNSAPDKSGLPSDRFSAERTGGSVSTLTIQRTQQEDSAVYLCASSLSGLAGGQRTQYFGPGTRLLVL.

This chain joins TRBV11-2 and TRBJ1-3; TRBD1 might be the D (5 bases). The CDR3 sequence is 14 residues long. The germline gives CDR1 SGHAT, CDR2 FQNNGV. V lost 2 bases to trimming and J lost 8 bases, with 13 bases between them. The CDR3 DNA follows: TGTGCCAGCAGCTTAACCTCGGGGGTGGACACCATATATTTT. Amino acids: CASSLTSGVDTIYF.

The genes are TRBV27 and TRBJ2-7; tentative D call: TRBD1 (6 bases). This CDR3 is 20 amino acids long. Germline V gene lookup returns CDR1 MNHEY and CDR2 SMNVEV (reference sequence). V was trimmed by 1 base and J by 1 base, leaving 26 bases between them. CDR3 region: CASSLLSLRIGTLNSYEQYF. The CDR3 DNA follows: TGTGCCAGCAGTTTATTATCCCTCCGGATCGGGACACTTAATTCCTACGAGCAGTACTTC.

This chain links TRBV12-3 or TRBV12-4 with TRBJ2-1, with D maybe TRBD2 (5 bases). Trimming removed 5 bases from V and 9 bases from J, with 11 bases in between. CDR3 length: 12 residues. CDR3: CASSRGDGEQFF. As DNA, the CDR3 is TGTGCCAGCAGTCGGGGAGATGGTGAGCAGTTCTTC.

The chain couples TRBV11-3 to TRBJ2-3; D is perhaps TRBD1 (5 bases). Germline V gene sequence: CDR1 SGHNT, CDR2 YENEEA. The V and J ends lost 1 base and 0 bases respectively, with 8 bases between them. This CDR3 spans 15 amino acids. This chain's CDR3 is CASSLGQLSTDTQYF. Here the CDR3 DNA reads TGTGCCAGCAGCTTAGGACAGCTTAGCACAGATACGCAGTATTTT.

The V and J genes are TRBV5-5 and TRBJ1-5; D perhaps matches TRBD1 (6 bases). The CDR3 covers 15 residues. CDR1 is SGHKS and CDR2 is YYEKEE in the germline V gene (reference sequence). The germline V and J ends were trimmed by 1 base and 4 bases, with 12 bases remaining between them. The CDR3 coding sequence is TGTGCCAGCAGCTTGCAGGGACATCCAAATCAGCCCCAGCATTTT. It yields the protein CASSLQGHPNQPQHF.

V and J are TRBV5-8 and TRBJ1-5, with unresolved D. V lost 1 base, J lost 3 bases, and 11 bases lay in between. The CDR3 has 15 residues. Per germline, CDR1 SGHTS and CDR2 YDEGEE. In DNA, the CDR3 is TGTGCCAGCAGCTTGTCCGGGGTCCACAATCAGCCCCAGCATTTT. The encoded protein is CASSLSGVHNQPQHF. The variable domain in full, with the rest retrieved from reference TRBV5-8 and TRBJ1-5, is EAGVTQSPTHLIKTRGQQATLRCSPISGHTSVYWYQQALGLGLQFLLWYDEGEERNRGNFPPRFSGRQFPNYSSELNVNALELEDSALYLCASSLSGVHNQPQHFGDGTRLSIL.

This rearrangement joins TRBV19 to TRBJ2-3, with D perhaps TRBD1 (5 bases). With 3 bases removed from V and 0 bases from J, the gap between germline ends came to 13 bases. CDR1 is LNHDA and CDR2 is SQIVND in the germline V gene (reference sequence). The CDR3 sequence is 16 residues long. CDR3 residues: CASSIHRRTSTDTQYF. The CDR3 coding sequence is TGTGCCAGTAGTATTCACAGGAGAACTAGCACAGATACGCAGTATTTT.

V gene TRBV12-3 or TRBV12-4 combines with J gene TRBJ1-1; tentatively, D is TRBD1 (5 bases). Trimming stripped 6 bases from V and 6 bases from J, with 14 bases between. CDR3 length: 13 amino acids. CDR3 bases: TGTGCCAGCAGGACCACAGGATTCCCTGAAGCTTTCTTT. As protein: CASRTTGFPEAFF.

The chain is built from TRBV21-1 and TRBJ2-7; TRBD1, as called in the table, went unchecked against the DNA. TRBV21-1 is shown as a pseudogene. The CDR3 sequence is 14 residues long. CDR3 nucleotide sequence: TGTGCCAGCACCACCGGGACAGGCAACTACGAGCAGTACTTC. It is translated as CASTTGTGNYEQYF.

DNA of the CDR3: TGTGCCAGCAGTGACTCCGCAGGTCAGCCCCAGCATTTT. Translating gives CASSDSAGQPQHF. The chain joins TRBV6-4 to TRBJ1-5; D gene ambiguous. Looked up from germline, CDR1 is MRHNA and CDR2 is SNTAGT. The CDR3 length is 13 residues. Trimming stripped 0 bases from V and 6 bases from J, with 6 bases between.

The chain uses TRBV12-3 or TRBV12-4 and TRBJ2-4, with 10 bases that match TRBD1. CDR3 length equals 12 residues. V was pared by 5 bases and J by 10 bases, with 2 bases of the junction left unmatched. The CDR3 region has the DNA TGTGCCAGCAGTCCGGGACAGGGGATTCAGTACTTC. This gives the protein CASSPGQGIQYF.

This chain connects TRBV3-1 (or the pseudogene TRBV3-2) to TRBJ2-3; possible D gene TRBD2, 5 bases. Trimming shortened V by 0 bases and J by 3 bases, and 13 bases separated the two germline ends. Germline V gene sequence: CDR1 LGHDT, CDR2 YNNKEL (reference sequence). The CDR3 length is 16 residues. The chain's CDR3 is CASSQDSTRGTDTQYF. For the CDR3, the DNA is TGTGCCAGCAGCCAAGACTCGACGCGAGGGACAGATACGCAGTATTTT.

The gene calls are TRBV5-1 and TRBJ2-2; TRBD1 matches 8 bases. Per the germline V gene, CDR1 is SGHRS and CDR2 is YFSETQ. V trimming: 3 bases; J trimming: 7 bases; junction bases outside the gene matches: 29. The CDR3 contains 22 residues. CDR3 protein: CASSYGLIGQGLFRPRDGELFF. CDR3 DNA sequence: TGCGCCAGCAGCTACGGGTTGATTGGACAGGGCTTATTTCGGCCCCGTGACGGGGAGCTGTTTTTT.

This clone was observed a single time. The chain joins TRBV5-1 to TRBJ2-2; tentatively, D is TRBD1 (6 bases). V gave up 3 bases and J gave up 7 bases, with 13 bases separating them. Germline assignment: CDR1 SGHRS and CDR2 YFSETQ. CDR3 length: 14 amino acids. The CDR3 loop is CASSSGQFNGELFF. CDR3 nucleotides: TGCGCCAGCAGCTCAGGACAGTTTAACGGGGAGCTGTTTTTT.

This rearrangement joins TRBV7-8 to TRBJ1-2, with a tentative D call TRBD1 (5 bases). Germline V gene sequence: CDR1 SGHVS, CDR2 FQNEAQ. This CDR3 spans 17 amino acids. Trimming removed 5 bases from V and 4 bases from J, with 23 bases in between. In DNA, the CDR3 is TGTGCCAGCAGCCCATTCCAGGCCAGGGTGGGTAGCTATGGCTACACCTTC. Its protein is CASSPFQARVGSYGYTF.

V usage is TRBV9 and J usage is TRBJ2-1; D remains ambiguous. The CDR3 sequence is 13 residues long. Germline V gene lookup returns CDR1 SGDLS and CDR2 YYNGEE. With 4 bases removed from V and 0 bases from J, the gap between germline ends came to 5 bases. The CDR3 nucleotides read TGTGCCAGCAGCCCCCGCTCCTACAATGAGCAGTTCTTC. Translating gives CASSPRSYNEQFF.